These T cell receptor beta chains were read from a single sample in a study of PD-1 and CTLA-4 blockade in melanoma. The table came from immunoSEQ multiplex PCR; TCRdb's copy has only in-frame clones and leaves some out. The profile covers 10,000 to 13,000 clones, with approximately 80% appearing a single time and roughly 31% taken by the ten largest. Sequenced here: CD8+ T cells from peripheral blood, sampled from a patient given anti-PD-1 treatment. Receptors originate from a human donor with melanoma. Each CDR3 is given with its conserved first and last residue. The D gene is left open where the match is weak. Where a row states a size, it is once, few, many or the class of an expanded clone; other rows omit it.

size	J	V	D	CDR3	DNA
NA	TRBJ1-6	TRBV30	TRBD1	CACRQGNSPLHF	TGTGCCTGCCGACAGGGCAATTCACCCCTCCACTTT
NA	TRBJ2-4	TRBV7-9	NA	CASSLVQSKNIQYF	TGTGCCAGCAGCTTAGTTCAGTCCAAAAACATTCAGTACTTC
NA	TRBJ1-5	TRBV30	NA	CAFSEGNQPQHF	TGTGCCTTTTCAGAGGGCAATCAGCCCCAGCATTTT
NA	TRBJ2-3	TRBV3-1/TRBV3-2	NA	CASSQGLRSTDTQYF	TGTGCCAGCAGCCAAGGTTTAAGGAGCACAGATACGCAGTATTTT
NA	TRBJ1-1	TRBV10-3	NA	CAINTDEGDEAFF	TGTGCCATCAACACCGACGAGGGCGACGAAGCTTTCTTT
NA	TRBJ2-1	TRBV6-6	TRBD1	CASSAPGQGGNEQFF	TGTGCCAGCAGTGCTCCGGGACAGGGAGGCAATGAGCAGTTCTTC
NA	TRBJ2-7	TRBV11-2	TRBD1	CASSDTQGGEQYF	TGTGCCAGCAGCGACACACAGGGGGGCGAGCAGTACTTC
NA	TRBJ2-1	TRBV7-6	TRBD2	CASSLSDLAGVWFEQFF	TGTGCCAGCAGCTTATCCGATCTAGCGGGAGTATGGTTTGAGCAGTTCTTC
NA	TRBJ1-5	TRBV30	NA	CAWSVGGGNQPQHF	TGTGCCTGGAGTGTGGGTGGGGGCAATCAGCCCCAGCATTTT
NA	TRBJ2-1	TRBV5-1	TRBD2	CASSPSGAYNEQFF	TGCGCCAGCAGCCCTAGCGGAGCCTACAATGAGCAGTTCTTC
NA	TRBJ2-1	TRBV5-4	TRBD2	CASSSPTSGNEQFF	TGTGCCAGCAGCTCACCGACTAGCGGCAATGAGCAGTTCTTC
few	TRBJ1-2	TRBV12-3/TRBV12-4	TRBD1	CASSFRTGDGYTF	TGTGCCAGCAGTTTTAGGACAGGGGACGGCTACACCTTC
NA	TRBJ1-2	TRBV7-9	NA	CASSLGGFNYGYTF	TGTGCCAGCAGCTTAGGGGGCTTCAACTATGGCTACACCTTC
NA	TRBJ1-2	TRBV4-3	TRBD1	CASSQEGQGVYGYTF	TGCGCCAGCAGCCAAGAGGGACAGGGGGTCTATGGCTACACCTTC
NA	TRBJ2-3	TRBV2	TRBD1	CASSYGTASTDTQYF	TGTGCCAGCAGCTACGGGACAGCCAGCACAGATACGCAGTATTTT
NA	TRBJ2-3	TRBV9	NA	CASSVGGADTQYF	TGTGCCAGCAGCGTAGGAGGGGCAGATACGCAGTATTTT
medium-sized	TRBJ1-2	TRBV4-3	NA	CASSQELQSNYGYTF	TGCGCCAGCAGCCAAGAATTGCAGTCTAACTATGGCTACACCTTC
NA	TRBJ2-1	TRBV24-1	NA	CATSDLVEGDPQFF	TGTGCCACCAGTGATTTGGTTGAGGGGGACCCACAGTTCTTC
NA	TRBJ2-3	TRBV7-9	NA	CASSLGALTSTDTQYF	TGTGCCAGCAGCTTAGGGGCATTAACTAGCACAGATACGCAGTATTTT
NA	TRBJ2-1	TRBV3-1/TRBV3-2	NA	CASTLGLYNEQFF	TGTGCCAGCACCCTTGGACTTTACAATGAGCAGTTCTTC
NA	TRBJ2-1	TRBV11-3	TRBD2	CASSSGLAFVNEQFF	TGTGCCAGCAGCTCGGGACTAGCCTTTGTAAATGAGCAGTTCTTC
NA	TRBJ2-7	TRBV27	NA	CASKAQGAPYEQYF	TGTGCCAGCAAAGCCCAGGGAGCCCCCTACGAGCAGTACTTC
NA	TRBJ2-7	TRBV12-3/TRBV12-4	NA	CASSITGSEQYF	TGTGCCAGCAGTATCACAGGGAGCGAGCAGTACTTC
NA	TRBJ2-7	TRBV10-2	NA	CASSESEDKPYEQYF	TGCGCCAGCAGTGAGTCGGAAGACAAGCCCTACGAGCAGTACTTC
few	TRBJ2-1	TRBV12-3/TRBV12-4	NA	CASSLGYNEQFF	TGTGCCAGCAGTTTGGGGTACAATGAGCAGTTCTTC
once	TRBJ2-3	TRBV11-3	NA	CASSLEFLAFNTDTQYF	TGTGCCAGCAGCTTAGAATTCCTAGCGTTTAATACAGATACGCAGTATTTT
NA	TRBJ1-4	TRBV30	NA	CAWSPRGGEKLFF	TGTGCCTGGAGCCCCCGGGGGGGTGAAAAACTGTTTTTT
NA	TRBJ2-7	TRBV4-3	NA	CASSQDRGSRGYEQYF	TGCGCCAGCAGCCAAGACCGGGGATCGAGAGGCTACGAGCAGTACTTC
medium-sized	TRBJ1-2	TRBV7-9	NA	CASSLVGGNYGYTF	TGTGCCAGCAGCTTAGTGGGGGGGAACTATGGCTACACCTTC
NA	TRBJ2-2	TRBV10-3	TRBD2	CAIRWTSGRADTGELFF	TGTGCCATCAGGTGGACTAGCGGGAGGGCGGACACCGGGGAGCTGTTTTTT
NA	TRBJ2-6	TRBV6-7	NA	CASSGPGANVLTF	TGTGCCAGCAGTGGGCCTGGGGCCAACGTCCTGACTTTC
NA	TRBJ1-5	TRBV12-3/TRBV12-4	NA	CASSLQNQPQHF	TGTGCCAGCAGTTTGCAAAATCAGCCCCAGCATTTT
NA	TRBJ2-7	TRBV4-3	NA	CASSQFKGTYEQYF	TGCGCCAGCAGCCAGTTCAAGGGTACCTACGAGCAGTACTTC
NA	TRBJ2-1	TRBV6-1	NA	CASSAFRDSSYNEQFF	TGTGCCAGCAGTGCTTTCCGGGACTCTTCCTACAATGAGCAGTTCTTC
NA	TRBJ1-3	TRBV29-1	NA	CSAWGIGRIGNTIYF	TGCAGCGCCTGGGGCATCGGGAGAATTGGAAACACCATATATTTT
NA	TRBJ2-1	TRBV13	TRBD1	CASSFDRGVYNEQFF	TGTGCCAGCAGCTTTGACAGGGGGGTTTACAATGAGCAGTTCTTC
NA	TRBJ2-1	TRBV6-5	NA	CASSYPGGPGEQFF	TGTGCCAGCAGTTACCCCGGGGGGCCAGGAGAGCAGTTCTTC
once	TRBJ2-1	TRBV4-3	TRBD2	CASSQFWTRSDEQFF	TGCGCCAGCAGCCAATTCTGGACTAGAAGTGATGAGCAGTTCTTC
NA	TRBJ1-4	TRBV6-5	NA	CASSPDSYNENLFF	TGTGCCAGCAGTCCGGACAGCTACAATGAAAATTTGTTTTTT
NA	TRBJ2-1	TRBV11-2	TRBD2	CASSLSGLAGREQFF	TGTGCCAGCAGCCTAAGCGGCCTAGCGGGAAGGGAGCAGTTCTTC
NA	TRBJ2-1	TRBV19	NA	CASSIGTYYNEQFF	TGTGCCAGTAGTATCGGGACTTACTACAATGAGCAGTTCTTC
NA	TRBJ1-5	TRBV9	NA	CASSVGDSNQPQHF	TGTGCCAGCAGCGTGGGGGATAGCAATCAGCCCCAGCATTTT
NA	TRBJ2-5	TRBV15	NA	CATSRDRTGGVRETQYF	TGTGCCACCAGCAGAGATCGAACGGGCGGGGTACGAGAGACCCAGTACTTC
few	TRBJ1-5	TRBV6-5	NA	CATQVNSNQPQHF	TGTGCGACCCAAGTTAATAGCAATCAGCCCCAGCATTTT
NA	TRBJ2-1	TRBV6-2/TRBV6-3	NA	CASSFGGTDEQFF	TGTGCCAGCAGTTTTGGCGGGACCGATGAGCAGTTCTTC
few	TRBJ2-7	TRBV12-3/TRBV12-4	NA	CASSPGQYEQYF	TGTGCCAGCAGTCCCGGACAGTACGAGCAGTACTTC
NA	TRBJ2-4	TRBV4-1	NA	CASSPSGAILAKNIQYF	TGCGCCAGCAGCCCTTCGGGGGCCATTCTAGCCAAAAACATTCAGTACTTC
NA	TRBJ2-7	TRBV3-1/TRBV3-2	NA	CASSQQGGGNPYEQYF	TGTGCCAGCAGCCAACAGGGTGGAGGAAACCCCTACGAGCAGTACTTC
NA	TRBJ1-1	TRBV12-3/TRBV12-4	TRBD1	CASSRDRVEAFF	TGTGCCAGCAGCCGGGACAGAGTGGAAGCTTTCTTT
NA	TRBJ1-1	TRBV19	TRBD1	CASTSGGPTEAFF	TGTGCCAGTACCTCAGGGGGACCCACTGAAGCTTTCTTT
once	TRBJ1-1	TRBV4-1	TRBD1	CASRPLQGSTEAFF	TGCGCCAGCAGACCCCTACAGGGGAGCACTGAAGCTTTCTTT
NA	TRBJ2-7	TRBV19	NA	CASSPRVRSYEQYF	TGTGCCAGTAGTCCCAGGGTTCGTTCCTACGAGCAGTACTTC
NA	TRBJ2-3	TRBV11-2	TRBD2	CASSGTSGTDTQYF	TGTGCCAGCAGCGGGACTAGCGGCACAGATACGCAGTATTTT
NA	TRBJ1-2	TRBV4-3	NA	CASSQESAPNYGYTF	TGCGCCAGCAGCCAAGAGTCTGCCCCAAACTATGGCTACACCTTC
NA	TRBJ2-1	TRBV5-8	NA	CASSFPDNEQFF	TGTGCCAGCAGCTTCCCCGACAATGAGCAGTTCTTC
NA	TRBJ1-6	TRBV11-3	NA	CASSFSGETYSPLHF	TGTGCCAGCAGCTTCTCGGGAGAGACGTATTCACCCCTCCACTTT
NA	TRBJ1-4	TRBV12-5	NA	CASGKERGLSEKLFF	TGTGCTAGTGGAAAGGAGAGAGGCCTAAGTGAAAAACTGTTTTTT
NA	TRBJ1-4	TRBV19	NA	CASSIGQSNEKLFF	TGTGCCAGTAGTATAGGGCAGTCCAATGAAAAACTGTTTTTT
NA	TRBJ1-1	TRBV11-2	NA	CASSHISNTEAFF	TGTGCCAGCAGCCATATTTCGAACACTGAAGCTTTCTTT